The T cell receptor (beta chain) under discussion was sequenced for a study of Tregs in tolerant kidney transplant recipients. As for the study in general: Recipients received nonmyeloablative bone marrow transplants from related graft donors, with transient mixed chimerism. Study-wide results and caveats: Nucleotide sequences could not be compared across some patients' samples due to primer changes. Findings come from small patient numbers and require larger validation.

The CDR3 has 13 amino acids. CDR1 MNHEY and CDR2 SMNVEV come from the germline V gene (reference sequence). Trimming stripped 2 bases from V and 6 bases from J, with 7 bases between. On this clone: The target antigen is unknown.

The method was immunoSEQ multiplex PCR; TCRdb's version includes in-frame clones alone and lacks a portion of them. Among roughly 80,000 clones, about 91% were seen once, and the ten largest hold 0.3% to 0.4%. The chain combines TRBV27 with TRBJ1-4, with D possibly being TRBD1 (5 bases). The input for sequencing was Tregs from blood, taken before the transplant. This sequence was found in a human donor who received a combined kidney and bone marrow transplant. This CDR3 is CASSLQGDEKLFF. Here the CDR3 DNA reads TGTGCCAGCAGTTTACAGGGTGATGAAAAACTGTTTTTT.